This passage covers 23 T cell receptor beta chains from one sample sequenced in a study of preoperative IRX-2 immunotherapy in early breast cancer. Assay: immunoSEQ multiplex PCR; the TCRdb copy retains only in-frame clones and omits some. The sample includes approximately 100,000 clones, roughly 85% of them seen just once. Regarding treatment: preoperative locoregional IRX-2 cytokine immunotherapy. The source was tumor tissue, collected after IRX-2 immunotherapy. These receptors originate from a human donor with breast cancer.

The chain recombines TRBV18 with TRBJ1-5; D uncertain. The CDR3 extends over 12 amino acids. V was pared by 6 bases and J by 9 bases, with 12 bases between. From germline, CDR1 is KGHSH and CDR2 LQKENI. The CDR3 reads CASSQGGRPQHF. CDR3 DNA: TGTGCCAGCTCCCAAGGAGGTCGGCCCCAGCATTTT.

CDR3 in DNA: TGTGCCAGCACCATGCTCCCGGGAGCATTCCGAAAAGGAGATTCACCCCTCCACTTT. Translating it yields CASTMLPGAFRKGDSPLHF. The chain combines TRBV6-8 with TRBJ1-6; no clear D. The V gene's germline CDR1 is MNHGY and CDR2 SAAAGT. The V end lost 7 bases, the J end lost 8 bases, and 30 bases lay between the germline ends. There are 19 residues in the CDR3.

This rearrangement joins TRBV6-4 to TRBJ2-2; 8 nucleotides match TRBD2. V shed 5 bases, J shed 1 base, and the junction held 9 bases outside the gene matches. The CDR3 runs to 17 residues. Germline lookup yields CDR1 MRHNA and CDR2 SNTAGT. CDR3 amino acids: CASSPQIAGKNTGELFF. The CDR3 bases are TGTGCCAGCAGTCCCCAGATAGCGGGGAAGAACACCGGGGAGCTGTTTTTT.

A remark on this clone: Other DNA sequences in the sample encode the same CDR3. V and J are TRBV19 and TRBJ1-5; possible D gene TRBD1, 6 bases. Germline-derived CDR1 and CDR2 are LNHDA and SQIVND (reference sequence). With 8 bases removed from V and 4 bases from J, the gap between germline ends came to 12 bases. The CDR3 length is 13 residues. For the CDR3, the DNA is TGTGCCAGTTCTGGACAGTATAATCAGCCCCAGCATTTT. Protein: CASSGQYNQPQHF.

CDR3 amino acids: CASSQPNGRGNTGELFF. The CDR3, as DNA: TGCGCCAGCAGTCAACCCAATGGCAGGGGGAACACCGGGGAGCTGTTTTTT. The V and J genes are TRBV23-1 and TRBJ2-2; maybe TRBD1 (6 bases). TRBV23-1 is flagged as an ORF with uncertain function. The length of the CDR3 is 17 residues. Trimming cost V 2 bases and J 1 base, with 14 bases left between them.

This clone was recorded only once. The chain carries TRBV19 and TRBJ1-6; D gene uncertain. Trimming stripped 7 bases from V and 5 bases from J, with 9 bases between. This CDR3 has 13 amino acids. Germline V gives CDR1 LNHDA, CDR2 SQIVND (reference sequence). CDR3 nucleotides: TGTGCCAGTAAAAGCCTCGATAATTCACCCCTCCACTTT. Translated, it gives CASKSLDNSPLHF.

The chain uses TRBV2 and TRBJ2-7; 9 positions agree with TRBD1. The trim removed 4 bases at V and 5 bases at J, leaving 6 bases unmatched. This CDR3 has 14 amino acids. CDR1 is SNHLY and CDR2 is FYNNEI in the germline V gene. The CDR3 region is CASSAWDREDEQYF. The CDR3 region has the DNA TGTGCCAGCAGTGCTTGGGACAGGGAGGACGAGCAGTACTTC.

The chain joins TRBV6-8 to TRBJ1-5; 7 bases align to TRBD1. Unmatched junction bases numbered 9, after V lost 7 bases and J lost 6 bases. There are 14 residues in the CDR3. Germline V gives CDR1 MNHGY, CDR2 SAAAGT. The CDR3 region is CASKDREGSQPQHF. The CDR3 DNA reads TGTGCCAGCAAAGACAGGGAGGGGAGTCAGCCCCAGCATTTT.

The CDR3 sequence: CASSFGRDSRQPQHF. CDR3 DNA: TGTGCCAGCAGTTTCGGCAGGGATTCCCGTCAGCCCCAGCATTTT. The chain links TRBV6-8 to TRBJ1-5; the D gene is possibly TRBD1 (5 bases). Trimming left V 4 bases short and J 6 bases short, with 16 bases between. The germline gives CDR1 MNHGY, CDR2 SAAAGT. The CDR3 totals 15 residues.

V gene TRBV6-7 combines with J gene TRBJ2-7, with TRBD1 matching over 10 bases. TRBV6-7 is placed among ORFs of uncertain function. The length of the CDR3 is 15 residues. V dropped 6 bases and J dropped 4; count of bases not matched to a gene: 9. CDR3 nucleotide sequence: TGTGCCAGCAGAAGTCCGGGACAGGGGATATACGAGCAGTACTTC. Translating it yields CASRSPGQGIYEQYF.

The chain has TRBV5-1 and TRBJ2-1, with D possibly TRBD2 on 5 matching bases. Deletions cut 5 bases from V and 6 bases from J, with 15 bases between. CDR3 size: 14 residues. CDR1 is SGHRS and CDR2 is YFSETQ in the germline V gene. Written as DNA, the CDR3 is TGCGCCAGCAGGGAAGGGAGCCCGTCCAATGAGCAGTTCTTC. The encoded protein is CASREGSPSNEQFF.

This clone was observed a single time. The rearrangement links TRBV5-1 to TRBJ2-7, with 7 bases fitting TRBD2. The CDR3 spans 14 residues. After removal of 4 bases from V and 7 bases from J, the junction contained 11 bases not matched to a gene. Germline V gene data show CDR1 as SGHRS and CDR2 as YFSETQ. CDR3 nucleotides: TGCGCCAGCAGCCCTGCCCCATGGGGGGGGGAGCAGTACTTC. Protein product: CASSPAPWGGEQYF. Looking up the rest from reference TRBV5-1 and TRBJ2-7 gives the full variable domain: KAGVTQTPRYLIKTRGQQVTLSCSPISGHRSVSWYQQTPGQGLQFLFEYFSETQRNKGNFPGRFSGRQFSNSRSEMNVSTLELGDSALYLCASSPAPWGGEQYFGPGTRLTVT.

This clone was found once. This CDR3 reads CASRDQGYNQPQHF. The CDR3 DNA is TGTGCCAGCAGGGACCAGGGTTACAATCAGCCCCAGCATTTT. J is TRBJ1-5 and V is TRBV2; maybe TRBD1 (5 bases). The CDR3 runs 14 residues. CDR1 is SNHLY and CDR2 is FYNNEI in the germline V gene. Between the trimmed V and J ends, which lost 6 bases and 3 bases, there was a span of 12 bases.

The chain recombines TRBV12-5 with TRBJ2-7; D might be TRBD2 (7 bases). V lost 1 base and J 2 bases, leaving 21 bases between the germline ends. This CDR3 is built from 18 residues. Germline loops: CDR1 LGHNT, CDR2 FRNRAP. The CDR3 here is CASGLGPPEGEGTYEQYF. Written as DNA, the CDR3 is TGTGCTAGTGGTTTGGGACCTCCTGAGGGGGAGGGTACCTACGAGCAGTACTTC.

J is TRBJ1-2 and V is TRBV5-1, with D possibly TRBD1 on 5 matching bases. The CDR3 covers 15 residues. The V and J ends lost 3 bases and 8 bases respectively, with 20 bases between them. CDR1 is SGHRS and CDR2 is YFSETQ in the germline V gene. This CDR3 reads CASSSGTATLGGYTF. In DNA form, the CDR3 reads TGCGCCAGCAGCTCCGGGACGGCGACCCTGGGGGGCTACACCTTC.

This chain joins TRBV7-7 and TRBJ2-3, with D tentatively TRBD2 (6 bases). CDR1 and CDR2 from the germline V gene are SSHAT and FNYEAQ (reference sequence). The CDR3 consists of 16 residues. Trimming removed 3 bases at V and 6 bases at J, with 19 bases between. The DNA of the CDR3 is TGTGCCAGCAGCTTGTTCGAGACTAGAAGTGCGGATACGCAGTATTTT. Translation: CASSLFETRSADTQYF. Looking up the rest from reference TRBV7-7 and TRBJ2-3 gives the full variable domain: GAGVSQSPRYKVTKRGQDVTLRCDPISSHATLYWYQQALGQGPEFLTYFNYEAQPDKSGLPSDRFSAERPEGSISTLTIQRTEQRDSAMYRCASSLFETRSADTQYFGPGTRLTVL.

This chain connects TRBV6-8 to TRBJ2-3, with 9 bases identical to TRBD2. V gave up 5 bases and J gave up 6 bases; unmatched junction bases: 9. CDR3 length: 15 residues. Germline CDR1 is MNHGY and CDR2 is SAAAGT. The CDR3 region is CASSQIAGVADTQYF. CDR3 DNA: TGTGCCAGCAGTCAAATAGCGGGAGTAGCCGATACGCAGTATTTT.

As DNA, the CDR3 is TGTGCCAGCAGCTTAGTTGCTAGCTCAGATACGCAGTATTTT. Residues: CASSLVASSDTQYF. This chain connects TRBV11-3 to TRBJ2-3, with D possibly being TRBD2 (5 bases). CDR3 size: 14 residues. V was clipped by 1 base and J by 4 bases, with 9 bases between them. Germline CDR1 SGHNT, CDR2 YENEEA.

The J gene is TRBJ1-1, the V gene TRBV5-1; perhaps TRBD1 as D (5 bases). Germline assignment: CDR1 SGHRS and CDR2 YFSETQ. Between the trimmed V and J ends, which lost 0 bases and 0 bases, there was a span of 9 bases. This CDR3 is 15 amino acids long. The CDR3 is CASSLDRTMNTEAFF. The CDR3 DNA reads as TGCGCCAGCAGCTTGGACAGGACGATGAACACTGAAGCTTTCTTT.

This clone was seen a handful of times. The rearrangement uses TRBV6-8 and TRBJ2-7; the match to TRBD1 covers 7 bases. CDR3 length equals 15 residues. Germline trimming cut 0 bases from V and 0 bases from J; bases unmatched to any gene: 2. CDR1 and CDR2 from the germline V gene are MNHGY and SAAAGT. In DNA, the CDR3 is TGTGCCAGCAGTTACTCCTGGGACAGCTCCTACGAGCAGTACTTC. Protein product: CASSYSWDSSYEQYF.

The table lists this clone with a few counts. This chain uses TRBV18 with TRBJ2-1; 8 bases are a match to TRBD1. The CDR3 loop spans 16 amino acids. Germline-derived CDR1 and CDR2 are KGHSH and LQKENI. V dropped 2 bases and J dropped 3; count of bases not matched to a gene: 6. The CDR3, as DNA: TGTGCCAGCTCACCAATGGGACAGGATAACTACAATGAGCAGTTCTTC. Amino acid sequence: CASSPMGQDNYNEQFF.

This clone showed up just a few times. V and J are TRBV10-2 and TRBJ2-7; 7 bases line up with TRBD2. The CDR3 has 13 amino acids. Germline loops: CDR1 WSHSY, CDR2 SAAADI. Unmatched junction bases numbered 10, after V lost 10 bases and J lost 4 bases. The CDR3 loop is CATGDGTKYEQYF. The DNA for the CDR3 is TGCGCCACCGGGGATGGGACTAAATACGAGCAGTACTTC.

This sequence joins TRBV28 and TRBJ2-7, with D tentatively TRBD1 (6 bases). V was shortened by 7 bases and J by 4 bases, with 14 bases between the two germline ends. Germline assignment: CDR1 MDHEN and CDR2 SYDVKM. This CDR3 is built from 13 residues. This chain's CDR3 is CASNRQERYEQYF. CDR3 nucleotides: TGTGCCAGCAACAGACAGGAGCGATACGAGCAGTACTTC.